The 30 T cell receptor beta chains below were found in one sample sequenced in a study of cytomegalovirus exposure and HLA in healthy donors. PCR used 60 Vbeta primers and 13 Jbeta primers. This table comes from immunoSEQ multiplex PCR, and its TCRdb copy is limited to in-frame clones, with some not included. This table holds over 200,000 clones, approximately 82% found once. Material: PBMCs. Receptors were obtained from a middle-aged woman in good health and CMV-seronegative.

The chain has TRBV13 and TRBJ2-7, with TRBD1 matching 8 bases. The CDR3 has 19 residues. Germline CDR1 PRHDT, CDR2 FYEKMQ (reference sequence). V shed 5 bases, J shed 2 bases, and the junction held 20 bases outside the gene matches. The CDR3 sequence: CASSARAETGVRMAYEQYF. CDR3 sequence (DNA): TGTGCCAGCAGCGCAAGAGCCGAGACAGGGGTCCGGATGGCCTACGAGCAGTACTTC.

Here the CDR3 DNA reads TGCGCCAGCAGCTTGGATCCCACTAGCGGGGGGGCCCAGAGCTCCTACAATGAGCAGTTCTTC. Protein product: CASSLDPTSGGAQSSYNEQFF. This chain joins TRBV5-1 and TRBJ2-1, with 13 bases identical to TRBD2. CDR1 is SGHRS and CDR2 is YFSETQ in the germline V gene. V gave up 0 bases and J gave up 0 bases; unmatched junction bases: 12. CDR3 size: 21 residues.

V and J are TRBV28 and TRBJ2-2; possibly TRBD2 for D (5 bases). Germline loops: CDR1 MDHEN, CDR2 SYDVKM. V was trimmed by 5 bases and J by 5 bases, leaving 12 bases between them. The CDR3 is made up of 14 amino acids. In DNA, the CDR3 is TGTGCCAGCAGTCAAGGACTCTTAACCGGGGAGCTGTTTTTT. This translates into CASSQGLLTGELFF.

The chain employs TRBV5-6 and TRBJ1-5; possible D gene TRBD1, 5 bases. The CDR3 loop spans 16 amino acids. Deletions cut 3 bases from V and 1 base from J, with 14 bases between. The V gene's germline CDR1 is SGHDT and CDR2 YYEEEE. The CDR3 here is CASSSGEGRSNQPQHF. In DNA, the CDR3 is TGTGCCAGCAGCTCCGGGGAGGGGAGGAGCAATCAGCCCCAGCATTTT.

The chain uses TRBV7-2 and TRBJ2-5; tentatively, D is TRBD1 (5 bases). Between the trimmed V and J ends, which lost 3 bases and 0 bases, there was a span of 11 bases. CDR3 size: 15 residues. In germline, CDR1 is SGHTA, CDR2 FQGNSA. CDR3 sequence reads: CASSFPLGDQETQYF. The DNA of the CDR3 is TGTGCCAGCAGCTTCCCGTTAGGGGACCAAGAGACCCAGTACTTC.

This clone was counted a few times. J is TRBJ1-2 and V is TRBV4-3; maybe TRBD1 (6 bases). V lost 0 bases and J lost 4, with 15 bases in between. Germline loops: CDR1 LGHNA, CDR2 YSLEER. The CDR3 is 16 amino acids. The CDR3 DNA reads TGCGCCAGCAGCCAAGATGGCAGGGGCGGTCTCTATGGCTACACCTTC. It is translated as CASSQDGRGGLYGYTF.

CDR3 sequence: CASSVPDSGNEQFF. The CDR3 DNA is TGTGCCAGCAGCGTCCCGGACAGCGGCAATGAGCAGTTCTTC. The rearrangement joins TRBV9 to TRBJ2-1; D is perhaps TRBD1 (6 bases). The V and J ends lost 2 bases and 6 bases respectively, with 12 bases between them. From germline, CDR1 is SGDLS and CDR2 YYNGEE. The CDR3 has 14 amino acids.

The chain links TRBV27 to TRBJ2-2; 10 bases are a match to TRBD2. Unmatched junction bases numbered 7, after V lost 5 bases and J lost 4 bases. Germline V gene lookup returns CDR1 MNHEY and CDR2 SMNVEV (reference sequence). The CDR3 has 16 residues. The CDR3 is CASSGVSGGGTGELFF. The CDR3, as DNA: TGTGCCAGCAGTGGCGTGAGCGGGGGGGGCACCGGGGAGCTGTTTTTT.

This clone was seen a handful of times. The J gene is TRBJ1-1, the V gene TRBV5-4; D not certain. The CDR3 contains 13 residues. The ends were cut back, 2 bases at V and 1 base at J, with 6 bases in the middle. Germline V gene lookup returns CDR1 SGHNT and CDR2 YYREEE (reference sequence). For the CDR3, the DNA is TGTGCCAGCAGCTTCGGGAGGAACACTGAAGCTTTCTTT. It is translated as CASSFGRNTEAFF.

In this sample, this clone turned up a few times. CDR3 sequence: CASSSSPGLRNEKLFF. CDR3 bases: TGCGCCAGCAGCAGTAGCCCGGGACTTCGAAATGAAAAACTGTTTTTT. V gene TRBV4-1 combines with J gene TRBJ1-4; tentative D call: TRBD1 (5 bases). The CDR3 consists of 16 residues. The V gene's germline CDR1 is MGHRA and CDR2 YSYEKL. V was clipped by 5 bases and J by 5 bases, with 18 bases between them.

The V call is TRBV7-2, the J call TRBJ2-7, with D unresolved. Trimming left V 1 base short and J 3 bases short, with 4 bases between. This CDR3 has 12 amino acids. Germline V gene lookup returns CDR1 SGHTA and CDR2 FQGNSA. The CDR3 protein is CASSLVVYEQYF. The CDR3 DNA reads TGTGCCAGCAGCTTAGTAGTCTACGAGCAGTACTTC.

The V call is TRBV4-1, the J call TRBJ2-7, with D perhaps TRBD2 (6 bases). The CDR3 spans 16 residues. The germline CDR1 and CDR2 sequences are MGHRA and YSYEKL. Trimming removed 0 bases at V and 2 bases at J, with 14 bases between. CDR3 sequence: CASSQDIRGYTYEQYF. The CDR3 nucleotides are TGCGCCAGCAGCCAAGATATCCGGGGGTACACCTACGAGCAGTACTTC.

This sequence joins TRBV6-5 and TRBJ1-5, with D maybe TRBD1 (5 bases). In germline, CDR1 is MNHEY, CDR2 SVGAGI. V lost 5 bases and J lost 4, with 12 bases in between. The CDR3 runs 14 residues. CDR3 amino acids: CASSPLRDNQPQHF. The DNA for the CDR3 is TGTGCCAGCAGTCCCCTCAGGGATAATCAGCCCCAGCATTTT.

A note on this clone: This specimen includes other DNA sequences encoding the same CDR3. This chain joins TRBV7-2 and TRBJ2-5, with TRBD2 matching 8 bases. Germline V gene lookup returns CDR1 SGHTA and CDR2 FQGNSA. Unmatched junction bases numbered 2, after V lost 1 base and J lost 1 base. The CDR3 is 15 amino acids. CDR3: CASSLGAGGQETQYF. The CDR3 nucleotides read TGTGCCAGCAGCTTAGGGGCGGGGGGCCAAGAGACCCAGTACTTC.

The chain links TRBV10-2 to TRBJ2-3; 8 bases are a match to TRBD2. V lost 6 bases, J lost 2 bases, and 7 bases stayed unmatched. This CDR3 contains 15 residues. The germline V gene encodes CDR1 WSHSY and CDR2 SAAADI. The CDR3 sequence: CASSAIAGPTDTQYF. CDR3 bases: TGCGCCAGCAGCGCCATAGCGGGGCCCACAGATACGCAGTATTTT.

J is TRBJ2-5 and V is TRBV6-6; TRBD2 matches 11 bases. The CDR3 length is 15 residues. Germline loops: CDR1 MNHNY, CDR2 SVGAGI (reference sequence). V lost 5 bases to trimming and J lost 2 bases; unmatched junction nucleotides: 4. The CDR3 bases are TGTGCCAGCAGTCCTAGACTAGCGGGACAAGAGACCCAGTACTTC. As protein: CASSPRLAGQETQYF.

As to this clone: Germline is not matched at one junction end, which may reflect a read error. The chain joins TRBV7-7 to TRBJ2-5; maybe TRBD1 (5 bases). Germline V gene lookup returns CDR1 SSHAT and CDR2 FNYEAQ (reference sequence). This CDR3 comprises 13 residues. Here the CDR3 DNA reads TGTGCTAGCAGCTCGGAAAGGGGAGAGACCCAGTACTTC. Protein product: CASSSERGETQYF.

The chain combines TRBV7-8 with TRBJ1-6; 7 bases align to TRBD1. Germline-derived CDR1 and CDR2 are SGHVS and FQNEAQ. V shed 1 base and J 3 bases; nucleotides not matched to a gene: 3. This CDR3 spans 16 amino acids. This chain's CDR3 is CASSLGQGIYNSPLHF. DNA for the CDR3: TGTGCCAGCAGCTTAGGACAGGGCATCTATAATTCACCCCTCCACTTT.

This chain links TRBV19 with TRBJ1-6, with 10 bases matching TRBD1. Germline lookup yields CDR1 LNHDA and CDR2 SQIVND (reference sequence). Trimming cost V 7 bases and J 6 bases; bases outside gene matches: 3. There are 14 residues in the CDR3. CDR3 in amino acids: CASKGDRGNSPLHF. The CDR3 coding sequence is TGTGCCAGTAAGGGGGACAGGGGTAATTCACCCCTCCACTTT.

This clone was observed a handful of times. One end of the junction varies from germline; a read error may be responsible. V and J are TRBV2 and TRBJ1-5; D is possibly TRBD1 (5 bases). CDR1 and CDR2 (germline): SNHLY, FYNNEI. The CDR3 totals 11 residues. The CDR3 loop is CASSAGGPLDF. In DNA, the CDR3 is TGTGCCAGCAGTGCGGGGGGACCCCTTGATTTT.

CDR3 coding DNA: TGTGCCAGCAGCCCACAGAACACCGGGGAGCTGTTTTTT. Translated: CASSPQNTGELFF. The gene calls are TRBV7-2 and TRBJ2-2; unclear D gene. Per the germline V gene, CDR1 is SGHTA and CDR2 is FQGNSA. V was pared by 5 bases and J by 1 base, with 5 bases between. This CDR3 has 13 amino acids.

This chain connects TRBV27 to TRBJ2-1, with D maybe TRBD1 (6 bases). This CDR3 region has 15 residues. The germline gives CDR1 MNHEY, CDR2 SMNVEV (reference sequence). Trimming pared 7 bases from V and 3 bases from J, leaving 16 bases between. The chain's CDR3 is CASNKQGPGYNEQFF. The CDR3 DNA reads as TGTGCCAGCAACAAACAGGGTCCGGGCTACAATGAGCAGTTCTTC.

The rearrangement uses TRBV28 and TRBJ2-7; no clear D gene. CDR1 MDHEN and CDR2 SYDVKM come from the germline V gene. The CDR3 has 11 residues. V shed 5 bases and J shed 2 bases, with 4 bases lying between them. The DNA for the CDR3 is TGTGCCAGCAGTACTGCCTACGAGCAGTACTTC. Its translation: CASSTAYEQYF. Drawing the rest from reference TRBV28 and TRBJ2-7, the complete variable domain is DVKVTQSSRYLVKRTGEKVFLECVQDMDHENMFWYRQDPGLGLRLIYFSYDVKMKEKGDIPEGYSVSREKKERFSLILESASTNQTSMYLCASSTAYEQYFGPGTRLTVT.

The chain has TRBV2 and TRBJ1-4; D might be TRBD1 (5 bases). Trimming removed 8 bases from V and 5 bases from J, with 12 bases in between. From germline, CDR1 is SNHLY and CDR2 FYNNEI. The CDR3 is made up of 13 amino acids. CDR3 residues: CASGYDRNEKLFF. The CDR3 DNA follows: TGTGCCAGCGGGTACGACAGAAATGAAAAACTGTTTTTT.

In this sample, this clone turned up a few times. The chain couples TRBV30 to TRBJ1-2; TRBD1 aligns across 7 bases. Germline CDR1 and CDR2: GTSNPN and SVGIG (reference sequence). The CDR3 loop spans 13 amino acids. The V and J ends lost 5 bases and 2 bases, in that order; junction bases with no gene match: 5. The CDR3 sequence: CAWSLTGNYGYTF. CDR3 bases: TGTGCCTGGTCCCTGACAGGGAACTATGGCTACACCTTC.

The rearrangement uses TRBV12-5 and TRBJ1-1; TRBD1 agrees at 9 bases. Germline V gene data show CDR1 as LGHNT and CDR2 as FRNRAP. The junction had 11 bases not matched to a gene; V was cut back by 5 bases and J by 4 bases. The CDR3 runs to 16 residues. In DNA, the CDR3 is TGTGCTAGTGGTGAGAACAGGGGGCCGGTGGTCACTGAAGCTTTCTTT. This sequence encodes CASGENRGPVVTEAFF.

The chain joins TRBV5-1 to TRBJ2-5, with a weak D call TRBD2 (6 bases). Trimming took off 5 bases at V and 5 bases at J, with 22 bases between the two ends. CDR3 length equals 16 residues. Germline V lookup: CDR1 SGHRS, CDR2 YFSETQ. CDR3 DNA sequence: TGCGCCAGCAGGGCGGACTGGGGGGTTCGGGAGGAGACCCAGTACTTC. This encodes CASRADWGVREETQYF.

CDR3 region: CSVRGGQGNTEAFF. In nucleotides, the CDR3 is TGCAGCGTCCGAGGGGGACAGGGCAACACTGAAGCTTTCTTT. The rearrangement links TRBV29-1 to TRBJ1-1; 9 bases align to TRBD1. The CDR3 contains 14 residues. Germline values: CDR1 SQVTM, CDR2 ANQGSEA. Germline trimming cut 6 bases from V and 2 bases from J; bases unmatched to any gene: 7. Together with reference TRBV29-1 and TRBJ1-1, the CDR3 gives the full variable domain: SAVISQKPSRDICQRGTSLTIQCQVDSQVTMMFWYRQQPGQSLTLIATANQGSEATYESGFVIDKFPISRPNLTFSTLTVSNMSPEDSSIYLCSVRGGQGNTEAFFGQGTRLTVV.

This sequence joins TRBV27 and TRBJ2-7; 7 bases are shared with TRBD1. This CDR3 spans 13 amino acids. V shed 5 bases, J shed 0 bases, and the junction held 1 base outside the gene matches. The germline V gene has CDR1 MNHEY and CDR2 SMNVEV (reference sequence). The CDR3 DNA is TGTGCCAGCAGTAGGGACAGCTCCTACGAGCAGTACTTC. Protein sequence: CASSRDSSYEQYF.

This rearrangement joins TRBV4-2 to TRBJ2-2; weak D call: TRBD2 (7 bases). The CDR3 runs 15 residues. Germline CDR1 LGHNA, CDR2 YNFKEQ. V lost 0 bases, J lost 6 bases, and 11 bases lay in between. CDR3 region: CASSQDGGGPGELFF. The CDR3 coding sequence is TGTGCCAGCAGCCAAGATGGCGGGGGCCCCGGGGAGCTGTTTTTT.